This T cell receptor beta chain was captured in a study of blood T cells in healthy people across ages. The germline V gene has CDR1 MNHEY and CDR2 SMNVEV (reference sequence). The V end was cut by 4 bases, the J end by 6 bases, with 19 bases between. This CDR3 contains 15 residues. A second roughly 6 to 12 cycle PCR used barcoded and J-beta primers. A 12-random-nucleotide template-switch adaptor tagged each cDNA molecule. In TCRdb, the 5' RACE reads were re-called with MiXCR into one record per CDR3 protein. In the table there are about 720,000 distinct CDR3 sequences, 22% of which are singletons. The V gene is TRBV27, the J gene TRBJ2-7; D not resolved. The sequence came from an older man in good health. Sequencing was carried out using blood. The CDR3 region is CASSSLPPRRGEQYV. In DNA form, the CDR3 reads TGTGCCAGCAGTTCACTCCCCCCACGGAGAGGCGAGCAGTACGTC.